These 5 T cell receptor beta chains originate from one sample sequenced in a study of T cells in Graves' hyperthyroidism and ophthalmopathy. Amplification targeted TCR beta CDR3 regions from RNA transcripts. The TCR CDR3 was amplified in a first-round RT-PCR using the HTBI primer set. TCRdb re-called the multiplex PCR reads through MiXCR, storing one row per CDR3 protein. The sample consists of approximately 400,000 distinct CDR3 sequences, about 14% of them appearing once. Sequenced material: blood. The receptors stem from a man over 45 with Graves' ophthalmopathy.

A note on this clonotype: Compared with germline, one end of the junction differs, possibly owing to a read error. The genes are TRBV6-5 and TRBJ2-7; perhaps TRBD2 as D (5 bases). The germline CDR1 and CDR2 sequences are MNHEY and SVGAGI. The CDR3 totals 13 residues. The CDR3 loop is CASILATTYEQYF. Written as DNA, the CDR3 is TGTGCCAGCATTTTAGCGACCACCTACGAGCAGTACTTT.

This chain uses TRBV12-3 or TRBV12-4 with TRBJ2-7; D ambiguous. The ends were cut back, 10 bases at V and 5 bases at J, with 12 bases in the middle. This CDR3 spans 11 amino acids. CDR3 nucleotide sequence: TGTGCCACCGCAGGTACGAACGAGCAGTACTTC. Protein product: CATAGTNEQYF.

The table lists this clonotype with many counts. The chain is built from TRBV12-3 or TRBV12-4 and TRBJ2-2, with TRBD2 as a possible D gene (5 bases). This CDR3 is built from 17 residues. Trimming pared 5 bases from V and 1 base from J, leaving 17 bases between. For the CDR3, the DNA is TGTGCCAGCAGTCCCCTCGGAAGCGGAGTGAACACCGGGGAGCTGTTTTTT. This codes for CASSPLGSGVNTGELFF.

This rearrangement joins TRBV5-4 to TRBJ2-7; tentatively, D is TRBD2 (6 bases). Germline CDR1 is SGHNT and CDR2 is YYREEE (reference sequence). V dropped 0 bases and J dropped 3 bases, with 10 bases sitting between them. This CDR3 is built from 14 residues. DNA of the CDR3: TGTGCCAGCAGCTTGGGGCTAGCGTACTACGAGCAGTACTTC. Its translation is CASSLGLAYYEQYF. The full variable domain, rest sourced from reference TRBV5-4 and TRBJ2-7, is ETGVTQSPTHLIKTRGQQVTLRCSSQSGHNTVSWYQQALGQGPQFIFQYYREEENGRGNFPPRFSGLQFPNYSSELNVNALELDDSALYLCASSLGLAYYEQYFGPGTRLTVT.

The sample holds many counts of this clonotype. The chain uses TRBV6-1 and TRBJ2-5; weak D call: TRBD1 (6 bases). CDR1 and CDR2 from the germline V gene are MNHNS and SASEGT. The V gene lost 6 bases and the J gene lost 1 base, with 6 bases spanning the gap. There are 12 residues in the CDR3. The CDR3 spells CASRDSQETQYF. CDR3 sequence (DNA): TGTGCCAGCAGGGACAGCCAAGAGACCCAGTACTTC.